These 19 T cell receptor beta chains were all obtained from the same sample, sequenced in a study of T cells in Graves' hyperthyroidism and ophthalmopathy. TCR beta CDR3 sequences were amplified from RNA transcripts. An initial round of RT-PCR targeting the TCR CDR3 relied on the HTBI primer set. Each CDR3 protein is one row after TCRdb ran MiXCR on the multiplex PCR reads. In the table there are 300,000 to 450,000 distinct CDR3 sequences, about 15% of which are singletons. Sequencing was carried out using blood. The receptors were sampled from a young woman with Graves' hyperthyroidism.

The J gene is TRBJ2-2, the V gene TRBV19; the match to TRBD1 covers 9 bases. CDR1 and CDR2 (germline): LNHDA, SQIVND (reference sequence). CDR3 length equals 16 residues. J gave up 6 bases and V 5 bases, and 10 bases lay outside the gene matches. The CDR3 loop is CASSAGTGYYAGELFF. In DNA, the CDR3 is TGTGCCAGTAGTGCCGGGACAGGGTATTACGCCGGGGAGCTGTTTTTT.

Many counts were recorded for this clonotype. This chain uses TRBV20-1 with TRBJ2-5; the D gene is possibly TRBD2 (5 bases). The CDR3 sequence is 16 residues long. Trimming left V 0 bases short and J 3 bases short, with 17 bases between. Germline CDR1 DFQATT, CDR2 SNEGSKA (reference sequence). This chain's CDR3 is CSARDLFGDSKETQYF. DNA for the CDR3: TGCAGTGCTAGAGATCTCTTCGGGGATAGCAAAGAGACCCAGTACTTC.

This clonotype was counted a few times. This chain uses TRBV12-5 with TRBJ2-1; D possibly corresponds to TRBD2 (5 bases). Trimming took 4 bases from V and 0 from J, leaving 7 bases between them. Germline CDR1 LGHNT, CDR2 FRNRAP. This CDR3 has 14 residues. The CDR3 spells CASGSGSSYNEQFF. The CDR3 DNA reads as TGTGCTAGTGGTTCTGGGAGCTCCTACAATGAGCAGTTCTTC.

This clonotype came up many times. This chain links TRBV30 with TRBJ2-1; 10 bases are a match to TRBD2. Germline V gene data show CDR1 as GTSNPN and CDR2 as SVGIG (reference sequence). After removal of 0 bases from V and 4 bases from J, the junction contained 6 bases not matched to a gene. This CDR3 has 16 residues. CDR3 sequence: CAWSVPASGGYNEQFF. The CDR3 nucleotides are TGTGCCTGGAGTGTACCGGCTAGCGGGGGATACAATGAGCAGTTCTTC.

This clonotype was seen at least ten times. The chain recombines TRBV29-1 with TRBJ1-1; TRBD1 is a possible D gene (5 bases). The CDR3 contains 13 residues. V lost 7 bases, J lost 0 bases, and 12 bases lay in between. Germline V gene lookup returns CDR1 SQVTM and CDR2 ANQGSEA. CDR3 bases: TGCAGCGGCGGGGGACGGATGAACACTGAAGCTTTCTTT. Translating gives CSGGGRMNTEAFF.

This clonotype showed up many times. This CDR3 is CASSDGTSSQFF. The DNA for the CDR3 is TGTGCCAGCAGCGATGGGACTAGCTCGCAGTTCTTC. This chain joins TRBV7-2 and TRBJ2-1; 9 bases match TRBD2. Trimming took 5 bases from V and 12 from J; bases not matched to a gene: 5. This CDR3 comprises 12 residues. Germline V gives CDR1 SGHTA, CDR2 FQGNSA.

This clonotype was counted between two and nine times. The chain employs TRBV29-1 and TRBJ1-5, with D possibly being TRBD1 (5 bases). The CDR3 length is 13 residues. From germline, CDR1 is SQVTM and CDR2 ANQGSEA. V was clipped by 5 bases and J by 4 bases, with 12 bases between them. CDR3 residues: CSVRDGGNQPQHF. The CDR3 nucleotides are TGCAGCGTTCGGGACGGCGGGAATCAGCCCCAGCATTTT.

V gene TRBV7-9 combines with J gene TRBJ2-7; 8 nucleotides align to TRBD1. The V gene end was trimmed by 5 bases and the J gene end by 1 base; junction bases not matched to a gene: 13. This CDR3 region has 17 residues. CDR1 is SEHNR and CDR2 is FQNEAQ in the germline V gene (reference sequence). The CDR3 region has the DNA TGTGCCAGCAGCCTCCCGCAGGGGGCCCCGGCTTCCTACGAGCAGTACTTC. Its translation: CASSLPQGAPASYEQYF.

This clonotype was counted at least ten times. V gene TRBV28 combines with J gene TRBJ2-7; D is unclear. The CDR3 consists of 15 residues. V lost 1 base to trimming and J lost 5 bases, with 15 bases between them. The V gene's germline CDR1 is MDHEN and CDR2 SYDVKM. The CDR3 DNA follows: TGTGCCAGCAGTTTATCAGACAAGGCTTCCCACGAGCAGTACTTC. Translated: CASSLSDKASHEQYF.

The rearrangement uses TRBV12-3 or TRBV12-4 and TRBJ2-7; D call uncertain. Trimming left V 3 bases short and J 3 bases short, with 9 bases between. The CDR3 loop spans 13 amino acids. CDR3 protein: CASSLAPNYEQYF. CDR3 in DNA: TGTGCCAGCAGTTTGGCCCCGAACTACGAGCAGTACTTC.

The chain recombines TRBV30 with TRBJ2-7, with D possibly TRBD2 on 6 matching bases. The V end lost 0 bases, the J end lost 2 bases, and 11 bases lay between the germline ends. The CDR3 spans 14 residues. In germline, CDR1 is GTSNPN, CDR2 SVGIG (reference sequence). CDR3 nucleotide sequence: TGTGCCTGGAGTGTAGAAGGAGGGGCCTACGAGCAGTACTTC. It translates to CAWSVEGGAYEQYF.

J is TRBJ2-6 and V is TRBV7-9; weak D call: TRBD2 (5 bases). The V gene's germline CDR1 is SEHNR and CDR2 FQNEAQ (reference sequence). V was shortened by 3 bases and J by 0 bases, with 18 bases between the two germline ends. CDR3 length: 19 residues. The CDR3 reads CASSFGSGSPSSGANVLTF. The CDR3 DNA follows: TGTGCCAGCAGCTTTGGGTCGGGGAGCCCCTCCTCTGGGGCCAACGTCCTGACTTTC. The entire variable domain, with the rest obtained from reference TRBV7-9 and TRBJ2-6, is as follows: DTGVSQNPRHKITKRGQNVTFRCDPISEHNRLYWYRQTLGQGPEFLTYFQNEAQLEKSRLLSDRFSAERPKGSFSTLEIQRTEQGDSAMYLCASSFGSGSPSSGANVLTFGAGSRLTVL.

The chain links TRBV7-9 to TRBJ1-1, with D possibly matching TRBD1 (5 bases). Germline values: CDR1 SEHNR, CDR2 FQNEAQ (reference sequence). The V end was cut by 5 bases, the J end by 0 bases, with 16 bases between. CDR3 length: 16 residues. Here the CDR3 reads CASSPRQGSMNTEAFF. CDR3 in DNA: TGTGCCAGCAGCCCGAGGCAGGGATCTATGAACACTGAAGCTTTCTTT.

Ten or more counts support this clonotype. This CDR3 is CASSLSTSGRKSETQYF. The CDR3 nucleotides read TGTGCCAGCAGCTTGAGTACTAGCGGGAGGAAGTCGGAGACCCAGTACTTC. This rearrangement joins TRBV5-6 to TRBJ2-5; 12 positions match TRBD2. This CDR3 has 17 residues. Per germline, CDR1 SGHDT and CDR2 YYEEEE. Trimming removed 1 base from V and 5 bases from J; junction bases left unmatched: 9. Supplemented by reference TRBV5-6 and TRBJ2-5, the full variable domain reads DAGVTQSPTHLIKTRGQQVTLRCSPKSGHDTVSWYQQALGQGPQFIFQYYEEEERQRGNFPDRFSGHQFPNYSSELNVNALLLGDSALYLCASSLSTSGRKSETQYFGPGTRLLVL.

The rearrangement uses TRBV6-1 and TRBJ2-3; D remains ambiguous. Trimming cost V 5 bases and J 0 bases, with 9 bases left between them. Germline V gene lookup returns CDR1 MNHNS and CDR2 SASEGT. The CDR3 totals 14 residues. CDR3 protein: CASSPTASTDTQYF. The CDR3 DNA is TGTGCCAGCAGTCCGACTGCTAGCACAGATACGCAGTATTTT.

V and J are TRBV20-1 and TRBJ1-1; D is unclear. The ends were cut back, 5 bases at V and 0 bases at J, with 13 bases in the middle. Germline loops: CDR1 DFQATT, CDR2 SNEGSKA (reference sequence). This CDR3 is built from 14 residues. CDR3 coding DNA: TGCAGTGCTGGGTCGGTTCTGATGAACACTGAAGCTTTCTTT. Amino acids: CSAGSVLMNTEAFF.

The chain links TRBV10-3 to TRBJ2-1, with TRBD2 matching 13 bases. Germline assignment: CDR1 ENHRY and CDR2 SYGVKD. There are 14 residues in the CDR3. V shed 11 bases and J 11 bases; nucleotides not matched to a gene: 12. The CDR3 loop reads CAPSETSGRSKQFF. CDR3 coding DNA: TGTGCCCCCTCGGAGACTAGCGGGAGGAGTAAGCAGTTCTTC.

This clonotype was counted at least ten times. The chain has TRBV12-3 or TRBV12-4 and TRBJ2-2; D is undetermined. This CDR3 is 16 amino acids long. Trimming shortened V by 1 base and J by 0 bases, and 9 bases separated the two germline ends. Here the CDR3 DNA reads TGTGCCAGCAGTTTAGTGCAGCACGCGAACACCGGGGAGCTGTTTTTT. Translation: CASSLVQHANTGELFF.

This chain connects TRBV10-3 to TRBJ2-5, with a possible D match to TRBD1 (5 bases). This CDR3 has 14 residues. The V end was cut by 6 bases, the J end by 5 bases, with 16 bases between. Germline V gives CDR1 ENHRY, CDR2 SYGVKD. The CDR3 bases are TGTGCCATCAGCAACAATGGGGCAGGGGAGACCCAGTACTTC. Protein product: CAISNNGAGETQYF.